Sequencing of this T cell receptor beta chain was carried out in a study of shared clonotypes between healthy human individuals. Study details: Per donor, CD8 memory used one plate, CD8 naive used two, CD4 memory used three and CD4 naive used three.

As to this clone: Its specificity is unknown. The germline gene is not matched at one end of the junction; a read error may be the cause. Other DNA sequences in the same sample also yield this CDR3.

Whole-study findings and limits: Enrolling few donors narrowed the genetic and exposure-history diversity that was represented.

Repertoires were generated with immunoSEQ multiplex PCR, while TCRdb's copy carries only in-frame clones and drops some. The sample includes 1,400,000 or so clones, around 98.5% of them seen just once. Germline loops: CDR1 SSHAT, CDR2 FNYEAQ (reference sequence). This CDR3 has 13 amino acids. The material sequenced was naive CD4+ T cells sorted from blood. Subset specified: CD45RA+ positively selected. This TCR came from a man aged 25 to 40 in good health. This rearrangement joins TRBV7-7 to TRBJ2-1; no firm D call. In DNA, the CDR3 is TGTGCTAGCAGCCCATCCTCCTACAATGAGCAGTTCTTC. Amino acids: CASSPSSYNEQFF.